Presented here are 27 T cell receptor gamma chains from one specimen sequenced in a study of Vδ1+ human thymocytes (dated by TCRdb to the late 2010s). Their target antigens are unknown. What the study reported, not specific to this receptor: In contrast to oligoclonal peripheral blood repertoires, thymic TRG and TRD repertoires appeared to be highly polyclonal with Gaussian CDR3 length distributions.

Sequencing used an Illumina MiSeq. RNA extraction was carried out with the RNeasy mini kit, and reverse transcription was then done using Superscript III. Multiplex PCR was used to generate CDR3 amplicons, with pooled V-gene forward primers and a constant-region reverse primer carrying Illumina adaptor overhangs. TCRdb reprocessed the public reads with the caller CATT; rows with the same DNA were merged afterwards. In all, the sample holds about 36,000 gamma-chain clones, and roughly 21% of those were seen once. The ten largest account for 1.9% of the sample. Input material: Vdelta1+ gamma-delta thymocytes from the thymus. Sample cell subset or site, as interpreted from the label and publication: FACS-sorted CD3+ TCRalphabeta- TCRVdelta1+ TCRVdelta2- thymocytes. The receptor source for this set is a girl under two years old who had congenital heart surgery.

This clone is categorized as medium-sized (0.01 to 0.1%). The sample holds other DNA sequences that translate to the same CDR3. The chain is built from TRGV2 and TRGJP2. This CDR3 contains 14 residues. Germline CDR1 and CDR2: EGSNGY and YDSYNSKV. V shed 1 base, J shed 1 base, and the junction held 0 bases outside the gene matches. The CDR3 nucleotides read TGTGCCACCTGGGACGGTAGTAGTGATTGGATCAAGACGTTT. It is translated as CATWDGSSDWIKTF.

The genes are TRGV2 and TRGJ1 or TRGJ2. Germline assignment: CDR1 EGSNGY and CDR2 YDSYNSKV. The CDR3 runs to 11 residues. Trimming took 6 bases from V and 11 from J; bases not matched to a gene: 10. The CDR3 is CATWTEGEKLF. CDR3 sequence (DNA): TGTGCCACCTGGACCGAAGGGGAGAAACTCTTT.

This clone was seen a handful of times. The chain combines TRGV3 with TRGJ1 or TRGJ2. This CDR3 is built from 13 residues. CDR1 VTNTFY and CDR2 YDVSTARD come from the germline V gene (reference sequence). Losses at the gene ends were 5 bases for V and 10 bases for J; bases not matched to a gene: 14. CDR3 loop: CATWVQPSIKKLF. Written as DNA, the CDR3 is TGTGCCACCTGGGTCCAACCGTCAATCAAGAAACTCTTT.

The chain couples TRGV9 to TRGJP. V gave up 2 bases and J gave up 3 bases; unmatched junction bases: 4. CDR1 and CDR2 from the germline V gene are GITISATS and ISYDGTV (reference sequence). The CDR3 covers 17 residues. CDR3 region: CALWEASQELGKKIKVF. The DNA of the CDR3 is TGTGCCTTGTGGGAGGCATCGCAAGAGTTGGGCAAAAAAATCAAGGTATTT.

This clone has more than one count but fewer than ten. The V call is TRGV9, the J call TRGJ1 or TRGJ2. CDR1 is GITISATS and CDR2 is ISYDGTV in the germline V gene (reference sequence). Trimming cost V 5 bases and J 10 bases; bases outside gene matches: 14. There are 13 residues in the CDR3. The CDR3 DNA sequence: TGTGCCTTGTGGGCCCTCGAAAGACCGAAGAAACTCTTT. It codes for CALWALERPKKLF.

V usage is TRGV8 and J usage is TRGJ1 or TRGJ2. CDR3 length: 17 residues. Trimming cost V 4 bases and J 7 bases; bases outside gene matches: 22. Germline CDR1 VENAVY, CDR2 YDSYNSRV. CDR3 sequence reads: CATWESTYLAGSYKKLF. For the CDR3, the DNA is TGTGCCACCTGGGAGAGCACCTACCTGGCGGGATCGTATAAGAAACTCTTT.

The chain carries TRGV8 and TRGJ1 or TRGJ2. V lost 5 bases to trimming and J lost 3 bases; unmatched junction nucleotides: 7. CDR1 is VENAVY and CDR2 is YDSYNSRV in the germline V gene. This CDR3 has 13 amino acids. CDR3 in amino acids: CATWVGSYYKKLF. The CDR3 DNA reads TGTGCCACCTGGGTGGGGAGTTATTATAAGAAACTCTTT.

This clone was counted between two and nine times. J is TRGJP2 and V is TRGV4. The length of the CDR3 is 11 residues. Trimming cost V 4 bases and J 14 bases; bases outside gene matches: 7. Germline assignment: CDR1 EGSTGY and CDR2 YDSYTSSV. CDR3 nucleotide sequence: TGTGCCACCTGGGACGTGTGTATCAAGACGTTT. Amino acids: CATWDVCIKTF.

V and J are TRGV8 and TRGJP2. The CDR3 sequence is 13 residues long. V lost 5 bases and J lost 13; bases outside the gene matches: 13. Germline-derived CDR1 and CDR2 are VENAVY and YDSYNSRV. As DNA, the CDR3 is TGTGCCACCTGGGGATTTCTTGATAAGATCAAGACGTTT. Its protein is CATWGFLDKIKTF.

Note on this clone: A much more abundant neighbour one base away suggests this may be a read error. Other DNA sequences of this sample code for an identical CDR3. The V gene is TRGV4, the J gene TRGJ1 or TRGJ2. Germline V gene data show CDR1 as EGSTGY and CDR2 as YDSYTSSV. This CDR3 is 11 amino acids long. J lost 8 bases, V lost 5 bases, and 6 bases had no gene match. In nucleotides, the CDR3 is TGTGCCACCTGGGTCAGGGATAAGAAACTCTTT. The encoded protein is CATWVRDKKLF.

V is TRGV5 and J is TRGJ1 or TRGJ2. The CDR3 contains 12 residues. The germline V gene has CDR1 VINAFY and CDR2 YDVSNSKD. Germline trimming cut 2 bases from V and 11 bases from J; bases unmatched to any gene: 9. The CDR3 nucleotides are TGTGCCACCTGGGACAACATGAGGGAGAAACTCTTT. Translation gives CATWDNMREKLF.

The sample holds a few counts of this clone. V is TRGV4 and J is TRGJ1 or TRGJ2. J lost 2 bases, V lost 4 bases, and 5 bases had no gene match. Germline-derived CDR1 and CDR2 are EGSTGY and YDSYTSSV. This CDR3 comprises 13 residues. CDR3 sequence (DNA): TGTGCCACCTGGGAATTGCATTATTATAAGAAACTCTTT. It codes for CATWELHYYKKLF.

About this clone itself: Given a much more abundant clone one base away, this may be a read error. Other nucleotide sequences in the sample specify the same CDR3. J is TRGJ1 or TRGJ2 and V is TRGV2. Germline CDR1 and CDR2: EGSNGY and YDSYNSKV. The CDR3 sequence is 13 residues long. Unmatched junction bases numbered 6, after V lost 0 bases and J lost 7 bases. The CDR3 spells CATWDGLGYKKLF. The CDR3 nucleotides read TGTGCCACCTGGGACGGGCTCGGGTATAAGAAACTCTTT.

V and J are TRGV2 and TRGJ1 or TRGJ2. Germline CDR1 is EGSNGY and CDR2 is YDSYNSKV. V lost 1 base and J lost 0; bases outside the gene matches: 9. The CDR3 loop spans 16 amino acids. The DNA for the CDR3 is TGTGCCACCTGGGACGGAAACGACCAGAATTATTATAAGAAACTCTTT. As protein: CATWDGNDQNYYKKLF.

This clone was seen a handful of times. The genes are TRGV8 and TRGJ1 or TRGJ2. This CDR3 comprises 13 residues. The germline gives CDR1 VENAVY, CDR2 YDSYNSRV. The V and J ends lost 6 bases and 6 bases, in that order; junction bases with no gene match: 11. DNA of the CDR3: TGTGCCACCTGGACCCGGCGTGGTTATAAGAAACTCTTT. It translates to CATWTRRGYKKLF.

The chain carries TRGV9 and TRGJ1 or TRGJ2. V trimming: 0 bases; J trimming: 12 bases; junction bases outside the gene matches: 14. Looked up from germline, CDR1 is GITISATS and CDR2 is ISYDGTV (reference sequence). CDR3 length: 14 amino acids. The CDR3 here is CALWEVQTRRRKLF. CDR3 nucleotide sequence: TGTGCCTTGTGGGAGGTGCAGACGCGAAGGAGGAAACTCTTT.

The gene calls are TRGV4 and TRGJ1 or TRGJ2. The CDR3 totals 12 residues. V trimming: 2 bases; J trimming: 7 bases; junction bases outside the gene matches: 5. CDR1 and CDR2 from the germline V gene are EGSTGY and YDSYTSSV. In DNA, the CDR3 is TGTGCCACCTGGGATGTAATGTATAAGAAACTCTTT. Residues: CATWDVMYKKLF.

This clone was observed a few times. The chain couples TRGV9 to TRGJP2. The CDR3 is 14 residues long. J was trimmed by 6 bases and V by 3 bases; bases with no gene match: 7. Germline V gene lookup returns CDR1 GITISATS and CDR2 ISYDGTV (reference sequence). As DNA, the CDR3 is TGTGCCTTGTGGGAGCCGCGGGGTGATTGGATCAAGACGTTT. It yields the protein CALWEPRGDWIKTF.

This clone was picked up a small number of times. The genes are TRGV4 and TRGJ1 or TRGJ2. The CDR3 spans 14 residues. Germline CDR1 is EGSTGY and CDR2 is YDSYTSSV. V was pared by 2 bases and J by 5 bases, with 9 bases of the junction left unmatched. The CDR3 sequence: CATWDVSLDYKKLF. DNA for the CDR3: TGTGCCACCTGGGATGTCTCCTTGGATTATAAGAAACTCTTT.

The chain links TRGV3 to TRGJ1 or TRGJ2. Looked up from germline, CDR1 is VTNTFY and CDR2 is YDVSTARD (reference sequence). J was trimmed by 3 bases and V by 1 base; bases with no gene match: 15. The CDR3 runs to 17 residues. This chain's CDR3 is CATWDSQPQFPYYKKLF. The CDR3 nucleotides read TGTGCCACCTGGGACAGCCAGCCTCAATTCCCTTATTATAAGAAACTCTTT.

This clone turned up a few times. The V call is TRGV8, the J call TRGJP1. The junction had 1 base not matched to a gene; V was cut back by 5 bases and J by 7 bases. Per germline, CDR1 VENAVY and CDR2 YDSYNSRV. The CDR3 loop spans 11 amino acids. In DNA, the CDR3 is TGTGCCACCTGGGTTGGTTGGTTCAAGATATTT. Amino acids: CATWVGWFKIF.

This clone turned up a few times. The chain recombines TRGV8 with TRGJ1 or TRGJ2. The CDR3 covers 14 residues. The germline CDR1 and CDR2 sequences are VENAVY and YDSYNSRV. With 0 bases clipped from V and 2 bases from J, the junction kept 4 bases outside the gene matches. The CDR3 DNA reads TGTGCCACCTGGGATAGGTCACATTATTATAAGAAACTCTTT. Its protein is CATWDRSHYYKKLF.

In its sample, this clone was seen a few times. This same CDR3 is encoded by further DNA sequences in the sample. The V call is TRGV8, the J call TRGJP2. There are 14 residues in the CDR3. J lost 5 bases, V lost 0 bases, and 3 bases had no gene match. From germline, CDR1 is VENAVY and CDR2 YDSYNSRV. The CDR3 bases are TGTGCCACCTGGGATAGGCTCAGTGATTGGATCAAGACGTTT. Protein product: CATWDRLSDWIKTF.

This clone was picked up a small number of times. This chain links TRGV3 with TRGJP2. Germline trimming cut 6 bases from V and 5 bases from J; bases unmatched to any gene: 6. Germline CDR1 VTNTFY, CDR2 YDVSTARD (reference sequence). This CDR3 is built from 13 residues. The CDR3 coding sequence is TGTGCCACCTGGTGTGAGAGTGATTGGATCAAGACGTTT. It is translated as CATWCESDWIKTF.

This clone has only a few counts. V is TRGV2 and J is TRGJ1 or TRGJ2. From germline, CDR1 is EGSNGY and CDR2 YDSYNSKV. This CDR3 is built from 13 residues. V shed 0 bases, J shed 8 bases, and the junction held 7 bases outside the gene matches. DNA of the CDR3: TGTGCCACCTGGGACGGGCAATCAAATAAGAAACTCTTT. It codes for CATWDGQSNKKLF.

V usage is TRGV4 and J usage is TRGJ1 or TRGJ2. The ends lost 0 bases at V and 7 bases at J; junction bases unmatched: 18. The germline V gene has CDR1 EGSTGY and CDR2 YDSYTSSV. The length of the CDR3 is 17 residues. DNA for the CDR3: TGTGCCACCTGGGATGGGCCCAGGCGTAGGTCAAGGTATAAGAAACTCTTT. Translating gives CATWDGPRRRSRYKKLF.

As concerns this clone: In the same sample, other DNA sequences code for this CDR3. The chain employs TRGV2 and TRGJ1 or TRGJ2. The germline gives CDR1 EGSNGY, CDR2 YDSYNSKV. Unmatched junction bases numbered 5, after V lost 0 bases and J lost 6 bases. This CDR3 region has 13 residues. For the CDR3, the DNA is TGTGCCACCTGGGACGGGCTTCTTTATAAGAAACTCTTT. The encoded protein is CATWDGLLYKKLF.